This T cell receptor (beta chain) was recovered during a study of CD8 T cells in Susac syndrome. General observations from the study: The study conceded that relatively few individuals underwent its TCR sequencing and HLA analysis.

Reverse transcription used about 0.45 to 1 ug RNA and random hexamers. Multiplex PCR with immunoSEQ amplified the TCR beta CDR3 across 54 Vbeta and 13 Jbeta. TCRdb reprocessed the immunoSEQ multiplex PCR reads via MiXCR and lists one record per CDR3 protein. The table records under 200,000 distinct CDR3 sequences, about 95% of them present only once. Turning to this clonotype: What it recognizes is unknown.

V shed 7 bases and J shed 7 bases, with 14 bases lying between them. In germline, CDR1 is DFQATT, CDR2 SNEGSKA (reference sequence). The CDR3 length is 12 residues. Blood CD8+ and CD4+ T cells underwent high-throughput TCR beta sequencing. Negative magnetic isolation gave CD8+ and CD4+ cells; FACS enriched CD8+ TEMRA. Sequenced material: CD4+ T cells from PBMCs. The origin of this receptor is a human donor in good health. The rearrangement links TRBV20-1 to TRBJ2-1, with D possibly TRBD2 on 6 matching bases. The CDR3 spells CSVGGAINEQFF. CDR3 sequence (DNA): TGCAGTGTTGGCGGGGCTATTAATGAGCAGTTCTTC.